This passage covers 30 T cell receptor beta chains from one sample sequenced in a study of OX40 agonist ivuxolimab in advanced cancers. Library prep was done by the immunoSEQ multiplex PCR assay. Held by TCRdb, this immuneACCESS table contains in-frame sequences only and omits some clones. Under half of the omission traces to an unresolved V gene where checked; the cause of the rest is unknown. The sample table records 20,000 to 25,000 clones; approximately 90% of these occur just once. The ten top clones hold 21% of the sample. The sample here was CD4+ or CD8+ T cells sorted from blood, taken in a trial of the OX40 agonist ivuxolimab. Receptor source: an adult with an advanced solid tumor such as melanoma, head and neck, liver or kidney cancer.

This clone has a single count. The chain is built from TRBV19 and TRBJ2-3, with a possible D match to TRBD2 (6 bases). This CDR3 contains 13 residues. From germline, CDR1 is LNHDA and CDR2 SQIVND (reference sequence). The V end lost 9 bases, the J end lost 5 bases, and 15 bases lay between the germline ends. CDR3 in amino acids: CASSIAAGDTQYF. The CDR3 coding sequence is TGTGCCAGCTCGATAGCGGCGGGAGATACGCAGTATTTT.

This chain links TRBV28 with TRBJ1-5; TRBD1 aligns across 7 bases. CDR1 and CDR2 from the germline V gene are MDHEN and SYDVKM. With 7 bases clipped from V and 7 bases from J, the junction kept 10 bases outside the gene matches. CDR3 length equals 14 residues. The CDR3 loop is CASNLRDRSQPQHF. In nucleotides, the CDR3 is TGTGCCAGCAACCTCCGGGACAGAAGCCAGCCCCAGCATTTT.

Worth noting for this clone: At one boundary the junction diverges from the germline segment, which might be a read error. This chain uses TRBV30 with TRBJ1-5; tentatively, D is TRBD1 (6 bases). Germline V gene data show CDR1 as GTSNPN and CDR2 as SVGIG (reference sequence). The CDR3 spans 17 residues. The CDR3 protein is CAWSPLRLGHLQSAPAF. The CDR3 region has the DNA TGTGCCTGGAGTCCCCTCAGGTTGGGACACCTTCAATCAGCCCCAGCATTT.

The chain has TRBV6-5 and TRBJ2-3; 8 bases match TRBD1. Trimming at V came to 5 bases and at J to 2 bases, leaving 6 bases not matched to a gene. CDR1 and CDR2 from the germline V gene are MNHEY and SVGAGI. The CDR3 consists of 15 residues. CDR3 DNA sequence: TGTGCCAGCAGTAGGACAGGGAGCAACACAGATACGCAGTATTTT. Its protein product is CASSRTGSNTDTQYF.

V and J are TRBV27 and TRBJ1-2, with a possible D match to TRBD1 (5 bases). Germline V gives CDR1 MNHEY, CDR2 SMNVEV (reference sequence). V lost 8 bases to trimming and J lost 6 bases, with 13 bases between them. This CDR3 is 12 amino acids long. CDR3 sequence (DNA): TGTGCCAGCTTGGGGCGAGCAGATGGCTACACCTTC. Translation: CASLGRADGYTF.

This clone showed up just once. The V gene is TRBV19, the J gene TRBJ2-1; D may be TRBD1 or TRBD2 (6 bases each). Germline V gene sequence: CDR1 LNHDA, CDR2 SQIVND (reference sequence). V was pared by 3 bases and J by 4 bases, with 16 bases between. The CDR3 contains 16 residues. The CDR3 spells CASSIGGGIGYNEQFF. CDR3 nucleotides: TGTGCCAGTAGTATTGGAGGGGGAATTGGGTACAATGAGCAGTTCTTC.

This clone was observed once. CDR3 in amino acids: CAVGWVTYEQYF. DNA of the CDR3: TGTGCCGTTGGGTGGGTCACCTACGAGCAGTACTTC. V is TRBV7-2 and J is TRBJ2-7; D unclear. Looked up from germline, CDR1 is SGHTA and CDR2 is FQGNSA. This CDR3 region has 12 residues. The V end lost 11 bases, the J end lost 2 bases, and 13 bases lay between the germline ends.

The genes are TRBV2 and TRBJ2-1; D call uncertain. This CDR3 has 10 residues. The V gene lost 6 bases and the J gene lost 9 bases, with 6 bases spanning the gap. Germline loops: CDR1 SNHLY, CDR2 FYNNEI. CDR3 DNA sequence: TGTGCCAGCAGGGTAACTGAGCAGTTCTTC. This translates into CASRVTEQFF.

This clone has a single count. The rearrangement links TRBV7-3 to TRBJ2-1, with D possibly matching TRBD2 (5 bases). CDR1 and CDR2 (germline): SGHTA, FQGTGA. Trimming shortened V by 4 bases and J by 10 bases, and 14 bases separated the two germline ends. The CDR3 runs 13 residues. CDR3 sequence: CASSYLREQEQFF. CDR3 coding DNA: TGTGCCAGCAGCTACCTGAGGGAGCAGGAGCAGTTCTTC.

The CDR3: CASKLTYEQYF. CDR3 in DNA: TGCGCCAGCAAATTGACCTACGAGCAGTACTTC. The chain links TRBV5-1 to TRBJ2-7; D remains unclear. V shed 6 bases and J shed 2 bases, with 6 bases lying between them. CDR1 and CDR2 from the germline V gene are SGHRS and YFSETQ. The CDR3 covers 11 residues.

The chain uses TRBV6-5 and TRBJ2-1; D is undetermined. V gave up 4 bases and J gave up 0 bases, with 1 base separating them. The CDR3 extends over 12 amino acids. Germline loops: CDR1 MNHEY, CDR2 SVGAGI. The CDR3 loop is CASSFSYNEQFF. DNA for the CDR3: TGTGCCAGCAGTTTCTCCTACAATGAGCAGTTCTTC.

The rearrangement uses TRBV7-9 and TRBJ2-7; TRBD1 matches 8 bases. The CDR3 totals 13 residues. The ends lost 6 bases at V and 4 bases at J; junction bases unmatched: 5. Per germline, CDR1 SEHNR and CDR2 FQNEAQ (reference sequence). The CDR3 reads CASSPGGRYEQYF. CDR3 nucleotide sequence: TGTGCCAGCAGTCCAGGGGGCAGATACGAGCAGTACTTC.

This clone was seen only once. V usage is TRBV7-9 and J usage is TRBJ2-7; 8 nucleotides match TRBD2. The V gene's germline CDR1 is SEHNR and CDR2 FQNEAQ (reference sequence). The CDR3 has 16 residues. V trimming: 4 bases; J trimming: 3 bases; junction bases outside the gene matches: 11. CDR3 sequence: CASSSRTGTRVYEQYF. In nucleotides, the CDR3 is TGTGCCAGCAGCTCCCGTACCGGGACTAGAGTCTACGAGCAGTACTTC. Full variable domain (missing parts from reference TRBV7-9 and TRBJ2-7): DTGVSQNPRHKITKRGQNVTFRCDPISEHNRLYWYRQTLGQGPEFLTYFQNEAQLEKSRLLSDRFSAERPKGSFSTLEIQRTEQGDSAMYLCASSSRTGTRVYEQYFGPGTRLTVT.

CDR3 nucleotides: TGCAGCGTTGAGAGCGGACTGGGGGATACCAATGAGCAGTTCTTC. This gives the protein CSVESGLGDTNEQFF. V usage is TRBV29-1 and J usage is TRBJ2-1; D possibly matches TRBD1 or TRBD2 (5 bases each). Trimming left V 3 bases short and J 6 bases short, with 18 bases between. Germline V CDR1 and CDR2: SQVTM, ANQGSEA. The CDR3 runs to 15 residues.

This clone occurred a few times. The J gene is TRBJ2-1, the V gene TRBV14; TRBD2 is a possible D gene (6 bases). The germline V and J ends were trimmed by 0 bases and 6 bases, with 18 bases remaining between them. The CDR3 contains 17 residues. Germline CDR1 reads SGHDN; CDR2 reads FVKESK. The CDR3 loop is CASSQEMSSVHLNEQFF. CDR3 sequence (DNA): TGTGCCAGCAGCCAAGAAATGTCTAGCGTGCATCTCAATGAGCAGTTCTTC. Complete variable domain (other parts from reference TRBV14 and TRBJ2-1): EAGVTQFPSHSVIEKGQTVTLRCDPISGHDNLYWYRRVMGKEIKFLLHFVKESKQDESGMPNNRFLAERTGGTYSTLKVQPAELEDSGVYFCASSQEMSSVHLNEQFFGPGTRLTVL.

The genes are TRBV30 and TRBJ2-1; D possibly corresponds to TRBD2 (5 bases). V was shortened by 0 bases and J by 4 bases, with 13 bases between the two germline ends. The CDR3 loop spans 15 amino acids. In germline, CDR1 is GTSNPN, CDR2 SVGIG (reference sequence). The CDR3 nucleotides read TGTGCCTGGAGTGTACCGGGGAGCCTTTACAATGAGCAGTTCTTC. It yields the protein CAWSVPGSLYNEQFF.

V and J are TRBV9 and TRBJ2-2, with 14 bases lining up with TRBD2. Losses at the gene ends were 10 bases for V and 6 bases for J; bases not matched to a gene: 11. The CDR3 contains 16 residues. Per germline, CDR1 SGDLS and CDR2 YYNGEE. CDR3 amino acids: CAGWTSGRRGSGELFF. The CDR3 DNA reads as TGTGCCGGATGGACTAGCGGGAGGCGGGGGTCCGGGGAGCTGTTTTTT.

V is TRBV27 and J is TRBJ1-5, with D maybe TRBD1 (5 bases). Germline lookup yields CDR1 MNHEY and CDR2 SMNVEV (reference sequence). This CDR3 has 14 amino acids. Trimming removed 8 bases at V and 3 bases at J, with 14 bases between. The CDR3 coding sequence is TGTGCCAGCGGAGGAGGGGCCAACAATCAGCCCCAGCATTTT. This codes for CASGGGANNQPQHF.

This clone was seen only a few times. This rearrangement joins TRBV13 to TRBJ1-1; D is ambiguous. The V end lost 0 bases, the J end lost 5 bases, and 4 bases lay between the germline ends. This CDR3 contains 12 residues. The V gene's germline CDR1 is PRHDT and CDR2 FYEKMQ (reference sequence). The chain's CDR3 is CASSLGSTEAFF. As DNA, the CDR3 is TGTGCCAGCAGCTTAGGAAGTACTGAAGCTTTCTTT.

This chain uses TRBV11-2 with TRBJ2-7; 9 nucleotides align to TRBD1. Per the germline V gene, CDR1 is SGHAT and CDR2 is FQNNGV. The CDR3 length is 14 residues. V dropped 4 bases and J dropped 6; count of bases not matched to a gene: 7. This CDR3 reads CASSWGQGPTEQYF. Here the CDR3 DNA reads TGTGCCAGCAGCTGGGGACAGGGTCCTACCGAGCAGTACTTC. The complete variable domain, with remaining parts taken from reference TRBV11-2 and TRBJ2-7, reads EAGVAQSPRYKIIEKRQSVAFWCNPISGHATLYWYQQILGQGPKLLIQFQNNGVVDDSQLPKDRFSAERLKGVDSTLKIQPAKLEDSAVYLCASSWGQGPTEQYFGPGTRLTVT.

The chain recombines TRBV27 with TRBJ2-3; 8 bases align to TRBD1. V was clipped by 1 base and J by 9 bases; unmatched bases: 9. Germline-derived CDR1 and CDR2 are MNHEY and SMNVEV (reference sequence). This CDR3 region has 15 residues. Here the CDR3 reads CASSLFLRTGTTQYF. The CDR3 nucleotides are TGTGCCAGCAGTTTATTTCTCCGGACAGGGACGACGCAGTATTTT.

A word on this clone: A junction boundary mismatches the germline segment, possibly from a read error. This chain links TRBV6-5 with TRBJ2-4; 7 bases are shared with TRBD2. The CDR3 contains 12 residues. Germline CDR1 reads MNHEY; CDR2 reads SVGAGI. The CDR3 protein is CATREVGNIQYF. The CDR3 coding sequence is TGCGCAACCCGGGAGGTTGGAAACATTCAGTACTTC.

The V gene is TRBV5-4, the J gene TRBJ2-7; TRBD2 agrees at 9 bases. The germline CDR1 and CDR2 sequences are SGHNT and YYREEE (reference sequence). The CDR3 sequence is 14 residues long. Trimming cost V 0 bases and J 2 bases; bases outside gene matches: 0. CDR3 nucleotides: TGTGCCAGCAGCTTGGCTAGCGGGGCCTACGAGCAGTACTTC. It is translated as CASSLASGAYEQYF.

The sample holds one count of this clone. The chain carries TRBV25-1 and TRBJ2-3, with unresolved D. CDR1 and CDR2 from the germline V gene are MGHDK and SYGVNS. V lost 6 bases to trimming and J lost 3 bases, with 4 bases between them. The CDR3 sequence is 11 residues long. This CDR3 is CASSTTDTQYF. CDR3 sequence (DNA): TGTGCCAGCAGCACAACAGATACGCAGTATTTT.

The chain links TRBV7-3 to TRBJ2-1, with TRBD1 identical over 8 bases. The germline gives CDR1 SGHTA, CDR2 FQGTGA. The CDR3 has 15 amino acids. V dropped 2 bases and J dropped 10; count of bases not matched to a gene: 10. CDR3 amino acids: CASSLVWTGSDEQFF. The DNA of the CDR3 is TGTGCCAGCAGCTTAGTTTGGACAGGGTCGGACGAGCAGTTCTTC. Looking up the rest from reference TRBV7-3 and TRBJ2-1 gives the full variable domain: GAGVSQTPSNKVTEKGKYVELRCDPISGHTALYWYRQSLGQGPEFLIYFQGTGAADDSGLPNDRFFAVRPEGSVSTLKIQRTERGDSAVYLCASSLVWTGSDEQFFGPGTRLTVL.

This chain connects TRBV9 to TRBJ2-1, with D possibly being TRBD2 (6 bases). Trimming removed 3 bases at V and 3 bases at J, with 25 bases between. The germline CDR1 and CDR2 sequences are SGDLS and YYNGEE. The length of the CDR3 is 19 residues. The CDR3 nucleotides are TGTGCCAGCAGCGCCGGGGCGGGAATTTGGGTAGTAGGCTACAATGAGCAGTTCTTC. This translates into CASSAGAGIWVVGYNEQFF.

The J gene is TRBJ2-2, the V gene TRBV9; a possible D gene is TRBD1 (6 bases). This CDR3 comprises 14 residues. V lost 4 bases and J lost 1, with 8 bases in between. Germline V gives CDR1 SGDLS, CDR2 YYNGEE. The CDR3 nucleotides read TGTGCCAGCAGCCTGGGACAGAACACCGGGGAGCTGTTTTTT. Protein: CASSLGQNTGELFF. Based on the CDR3 plus reference TRBV9 and TRBJ2-2, the full variable domain is DSGVTQTPKHLITATGQRVTLRCSPRSGDLSVYWYQQSLDQGLQFLIQYYNGEERAKGNILERFSAQQFPDLHSELNLSSLELGDSALYFCASSLGQNTGELFFGEGSRLTVL.

The CDR3 DNA is TGTGCCAGCAGCTTGACAGGGAGATCCTACAATGAGCAGTTCTTC. Encoded protein: CASSLTGRSYNEQFF. The chain joins TRBV12-1 to TRBJ2-1; the D call in the table, TRBD1, was not verified against the DNA. TRBV12-1 corresponds to a pseudogene. The CDR3 has 15 residues.

The chain joins TRBV25-1 to TRBJ2-1; D gene ambiguous. The CDR3 length is 11 residues. Trimming took 7 bases from V and 4 from J, leaving 5 bases between them. The V gene's germline CDR1 is MGHDK and CDR2 SYGVNS. CDR3 DNA: TGTGCCAGCACCTGGTACAATGAGCAGTTCTTC. Translated, it gives CASTWYNEQFF.

Of note for this clone: The identical CDR3 is also encoded by other nucleotide sequences in the sample. The chain links TRBV7-8 to TRBJ2-7; TRBD1 might be the D (7 bases). Germline CDR1 SGHVS, CDR2 FQNEAQ. CDR3 size: 14 residues. Trimming removed 1 base at V and 6 bases at J, with 13 bases between. Here the CDR3 DNA reads TGTGCCAGCAGCTTAGGACAGGGAGGCTCCGAGCAGTACTTC. Translating it yields CASSLGQGGSEQYF.